The 20 T cell receptor beta chains in this list originate from one sample, sequenced in a study of glioma-infiltrating T cells. The iRepertoire nested amplicon-rescue multiplex PCR amplified TCR alpha and beta CDR3s from RNA. TCRdb ran MiXCR on the multiplex PCR reads and lists one entry per CDR3 protein. The sample contains over 100,000 distinct CDR3 sequences, less than 30% of which appear only once. The sequencing input was glioma tissue, nonneoplastic brain tissue, or PBMCs (not recorded which). Receptors were obtained from a human donor with low-grade glioma or glioblastoma, undergoing nonglioma brain surgery, or in good health (not recorded which).

This clonotype occurred many times. The chain recombines TRBV20-1 with TRBJ1-2; 7 bases fit TRBD1. The CDR3 has 15 residues. The trim removed 3 bases at V and 4 bases at J, leaving 11 bases unmatched. Germline-derived CDR1 and CDR2 are DFQATT and SNEGSKA (reference sequence). CDR3: CSARGAGGLVYGYTF. In DNA form, the CDR3 reads TGCAGTGCTAGGGGGGCAGGGGGGCTCGTCTATGGCTACACCTTC.

Ten or more counts support this clonotype. The V gene is TRBV7-2, the J gene TRBJ1-2, with 7 bases fitting TRBD1. V lost 4 bases to trimming and J lost 5 bases; unmatched junction nucleotides: 7. The CDR3 loop spans 14 amino acids. CDR1 and CDR2 from the germline V gene are SGHTA and FQGNSA. The CDR3 region has the DNA TGTGCCAGCAGCTCCACCGGGACAGAATATGGCTACACCTTC. Its protein is CASSSTGTEYGYTF.

This clonotype was picked up many times. The rearrangement uses TRBV6-6 and TRBJ1-2; no reliable D call. CDR3 length equals 15 residues. Germline lookup yields CDR1 MNHNY and CDR2 SVGAGI (reference sequence). The V end lost 2 bases, the J end lost 5 bases, and 15 bases lay between the germline ends. CDR3 sequence: CASSYLDGEGYGYTF. CDR3 sequence (DNA): TGTGCCAGCAGTTACCTCGACGGGGAAGGGTATGGCTACACCTTC.

About this clonotype itself: An end of the junction differs from the germline gene, which may be a read error. The rearrangement uses TRBV19 and TRBJ2-3, with D perhaps being TRBD1 or TRBD2 (6 bases each). CDR3 length: 14 amino acids. Germline V gene lookup returns CDR1 LNHDA and CDR2 SQIVND (reference sequence). CDR3 amino acids: CASSIGGSTYTQYF. CDR3 sequence (DNA): TGTGCCAGTAGTATCGGGGGCAGCACATATACGCAGTATTTT.

This clonotype was seen repeatedly, ten times or more. The gene calls are TRBV29-1 and TRBJ1-2, with 7 bases that match TRBD1. Per germline, CDR1 SQVTM and CDR2 ANQGSEA. The CDR3 sequence is 12 residues long. V lost 7 bases and J lost 8; bases outside the gene matches: 10. The CDR3 DNA follows: TGCAGCGGGAGGACAGGCGGGATCGGCTACACCTTC. Its translation is CSGRTGGIGYTF.

This clonotype was detected ten times or more. CDR3 residues: CASSQVWGPDGYTF. DNA of the CDR3: TGTGCCAGCAGCCAAGTGTGGGGGCCGGATGGCTACACCTTC. The genes are TRBV14 and TRBJ1-2, with D possibly matching TRBD1 (6 bases). This CDR3 contains 14 residues. V shed 1 base and J shed 6 bases, with 12 bases lying between them. The germline gives CDR1 SGHDN, CDR2 FVKESK. Full variable domain (missing parts from reference TRBV14 and TRBJ1-2): EAGVTQFPSHSVIEKGQTVTLRCDPISGHDNLYWYRRVMGKEIKFLLHFVKESKQDESGMPNNRFLAERTGGTYSTLKVQPAELEDSGVYFCASSQVWGPDGYTFGSGTRLTVV.

Comments on this clonotype: This likely comes from a read error, as the CDR3 has no conserved phenylalanine or tryptophan at its end. The V and J genes are TRBV20-1 and TRBJ2-7; D ambiguous. The CDR3 sequence is 13 residues long. Germline V CDR1 and CDR2: DFQATT, SNEGSKA (reference sequence). As DNA, the CDR3 is TGCAGCGCTAGAGCACAACAGACCTACGAGCAGTACTGC. It encodes CSARAQQTYEQYC.

This clonotype was recorded many times. The V call is TRBV7-2, the J call TRBJ2-3; D ambiguous. This CDR3 is built from 14 residues. V was shortened by 4 bases and J by 2 bases, with 10 bases between the two germline ends. Looked up from germline, CDR1 is SGHTA and CDR2 is FQGNSA. CDR3 DNA: TGTGCCAGCAGCTCTCGGCCGACCACAGATACGCAGTATTTT. Its translation is CASSSRPTTDTQYF. Full variable domain (outside the CDR3, taken from reference TRBV7-2 and TRBJ2-3): GAGVSQSPSNKVTEKGKDVELRCDPISGHTALYWYRQSLGQGLEFLIYFQGNSAPDKSGLPSDRFSAERTGGSVSTLTIQRTQQEDSAVYLCASSSRPTTDTQYFGPGTRLTVL.

Of note for this clonotype: At one end, the junction sequence differs from germline, possibly due to a read error. The chain is built from TRBV6-8 and TRBJ2-7; D is uncertain. The CDR3 is 14 residues long. CDR1 and CDR2 (germline): MNHGY, SAAAGT. CDR3 nucleotides: TGCGCCAGCTCGTGGCAGCCCGATACCTACGAGCAGTACTTC. Residues: CASSWQPDTYEQYF.

The CDR3 coding sequence is TGTGCCAGCAGCTCCCCAGGGGGGGGGGCCAACGTCCTGACTTTC. Translation gives CASSSPGGGANVLTF. The chain links TRBV7-2 to TRBJ2-6; possible D gene TRBD1, 7 bases. Per the germline V gene, CDR1 is SGHTA and CDR2 is FQGNSA. CDR3 size: 15 residues. V was cut by 4 bases and J by 4 bases, with 11 bases left in between.

This clonotype was counted many times. This sequence joins TRBV2 and TRBJ2-1; possibly TRBD1 for D (6 bases). The CDR3 covers 11 residues. Trimming removed 7 bases at V and 6 bases at J, with 7 bases between. From germline, CDR1 is SNHLY and CDR2 FYNNEI. The CDR3 here is CASMGANEQFF. DNA of the CDR3: TGTGCCAGCATGGGGGCCAATGAGCAGTTCTTC.

Note on this clonotype: A much larger clonotype is one base distant, so this may be a read error. This chain uses TRBV4-2 with TRBJ1-1; possibly TRBD1 for D (5 bases). V dropped 5 bases and J dropped 3 bases, with 16 bases sitting between them. Germline V lookup: CDR1 LGHNA, CDR2 YNFKEQ. The CDR3 runs 15 residues. CDR3 loop: CASSSGTGVDTEAFF. CDR3 in DNA: TGTGCCAGCAGCTCGGGGACGGGTGTAGACACTGAAGCTTTCTTT.

This clonotype was seen at least ten times. The chain employs TRBV7-9 and TRBJ2-5; TRBD1 agrees at 10 bases. The germline gives CDR1 SEHNR, CDR2 FQNEAQ (reference sequence). The junction had 7 bases not matched to a gene; V was cut back by 5 bases and J by 1 base. This CDR3 has 16 amino acids. This CDR3 reads CASSRRDRGLQETQYF. The CDR3 DNA sequence: TGTGCCAGCAGCCGAAGGGACAGGGGCCTCCAAGAGACCCAGTACTTC.

This clonotype was seen only a few times. V gene TRBV5-6 combines with J gene TRBJ1-2; 12 bases align to TRBD1. Germline CDR1 reads SGHDT; CDR2 reads YYEEEE. V shed 4 bases, J shed 7 bases, and the junction held 8 bases outside the gene matches. The CDR3 spans 15 residues. The chain's CDR3 is CASSDPGQGAVGYTF. The CDR3, as DNA: TGTGCCAGCAGCGATCCGGGACAGGGGGCCGTTGGCTACACCTTC.

This clonotype was recorded many times. This chain connects TRBV6-1 to TRBJ2-5; TRBD2 matches at 11 bases. After removal of 7 bases from V and 3 bases from J, the junction contained 4 bases not matched to a gene. There are 14 residues in the CDR3. Germline loops: CDR1 MNHNS, CDR2 SASEGT. The CDR3, as DNA: TGTGCCAGCAAAAAGACTAGCGGGGAAGAGACCCAGTACTTC. This gives the protein CASKKTSGEETQYF.

This clonotype was recorded many times. The V gene is TRBV7-3, the J gene TRBJ1-5; D is ambiguous. In germline, CDR1 is SGHTA, CDR2 FQGTGA. This CDR3 has 13 residues. Trimming cost V 5 bases and J 3 bases, with 8 bases left between them. CDR3 in DNA: TGTGCCAGCAGCCCGGACCCCAATCAGCCCCAGCATTTT. This gives the protein CASSPDPNQPQHF.

J is TRBJ2-7 and V is TRBV29-1, with 7 positions matching TRBD1. Germline V CDR1 and CDR2: SQVTM, ANQGSEA. V was clipped by 4 bases and J by 5 bases; unmatched bases: 5. This CDR3 comprises 12 residues. This CDR3 reads CSVGRGIHEQYF. The CDR3 DNA sequence: TGCAGCGTTGGCAGGGGGATCCACGAGCAGTACTTC.

This chain links TRBV4-2 with TRBJ2-4; the match to TRBD2 covers 8 bases. This CDR3 is built from 20 residues. Germline CDR1 is LGHNA and CDR2 is YNFKEQ. V shed 0 bases, J shed 2 bases, and the junction held 15 bases outside the gene matches. Written as DNA, the CDR3 is TGTGCCAGCAGCCAAGAGGCCCCCACAGCGGGGGAGTCGACCAAAAACATTCAGTACTTC. Translated, it gives CASSQEAPTAGESTKNIQYF.

This clonotype has a count of ten or more. This sequence joins TRBV11-2 and TRBJ2-3, with 10 bases identical to TRBD2. The CDR3 consists of 16 residues. CDR1 SGHAT and CDR2 FQNNGV come from the germline V gene. The V segment lost 4 bases and the J segment 3 bases; nucleotides outside the gene matches: 7. The CDR3 region is CASSSLIAGGTDTQYF. The CDR3 coding sequence is TGTGCCAGCAGCTCGTTAATAGCGGGAGGTACAGATACGCAGTATTTT.

V usage is TRBV27 and J usage is TRBJ2-5, with 11 bases lining up with TRBD2. J lost 3 bases, V lost 6 bases, and 9 bases had no gene match. The length of the CDR3 is 16 residues. From germline, CDR1 is MNHEY and CDR2 SMNVEV (reference sequence). Written as DNA, the CDR3 is TGTGCCAGCAGGCCCCTACTAGCGGGAGCGAAAGAGACCCAGTACTTC. Encoded protein: CASRPLLAGAKETQYF.